This entry lists 16 T cell receptor beta chains sequenced from one sample in a study of shared clonotypes between healthy human individuals. Only in-frame clones appear in the TCRdb table, and some are missing; sequencing was by immunoSEQ multiplex PCR. The sample has roughly 2.2 million clones, 85% to 95% seen once. Source material: naive CD4+ T cells from PBMCs. This sample's subset: CD45RA+ positively selected. The receptors derive from a man between 18 and 35 years old in good health. Some clones in this sample may be carry-over from other donors' samples.

The rearrangement links TRBV28 to TRBJ1-2; the D is unclear. The V and J ends lost 6 bases and 4 bases respectively, with 12 bases between them. The germline V gene encodes CDR1 MDHEN and CDR2 SYDVKM. The CDR3 runs 13 residues. CDR3 nucleotides: TGTGCCAGCAGAGAAGGGATTGTCTATGGCTACACCTTC. Residues: CASREGIVYGYTF.

The rearrangement uses TRBV5-4 and TRBJ2-1; 12 bases line up with TRBD2. Trimming removed 4 bases from V and 5 bases from J; junction bases left unmatched: 10. CDR1 SGHNT and CDR2 YYREEE come from the germline V gene (reference sequence). The CDR3 runs to 17 residues. CDR3 residues: CASSPGRTSGADNEQFF. CDR3 DNA sequence: TGTGCCAGCAGCCCCGGGAGGACTAGCGGGGCCGACAATGAGCAGTTCTTC.

This chain uses TRBV5-4 with TRBJ1-4; 7 bases line up with TRBD1. Trimming at V came to 3 bases and at J to 6 bases, leaving 8 bases not matched to a gene. The germline V gene encodes CDR1 SGHNT and CDR2 YYREEE (reference sequence). The CDR3 runs 15 residues. CDR3 loop: CASSSTQGRDEKLFF. In DNA, the CDR3 is TGTGCCAGCAGCTCAACACAGGGGAGGGATGAAAAACTGTTTTTT.

The chain combines TRBV4-3 with TRBJ1-5; D is unclear. Per the germline V gene, CDR1 is LGHNA and CDR2 is YSLEER. Trimming took 5 bases from V and 6 from J, leaving 14 bases between them. The CDR3 consists of 14 residues. As DNA, the CDR3 is TGCGCCAGCAGCGACCGATGGGGAAGTCAGCCCCAGCATTTT. Protein: CASSDRWGSQPQHF.

The gene calls are TRBV28 and TRBJ2-2; D remains unclear. Looked up from germline, CDR1 is MDHEN and CDR2 is SYDVKM. The CDR3 has 13 residues. With 6 bases removed from V and 4 bases from J, the gap between germline ends came to 9 bases. The CDR3 loop is CASSLTSTGELFF. The CDR3 nucleotides read TGTGCCAGCAGCTTAACCTCCACCGGGGAGCTGTTTTTT.

This clone turned up a few times. V usage is TRBV30 and J usage is TRBJ1-1; D perhaps matches TRBD1 (5 bases). This CDR3 region has 12 residues. Trimming cost V 4 bases and J 9 bases, with 15 bases left between them. CDR1 and CDR2 (germline): GTSNPN, SVGIG (reference sequence). CDR3 nucleotide sequence: TGTGCCTGGACCCAGGGACGGCGGAAAGCTTTCTTT. Its translation: CAWTQGRRKAFF.

This chain connects TRBV5-4 to TRBJ2-2; possible D gene TRBD2, 5 bases. Germline CDR1 is SGHNT and CDR2 is YYREEE (reference sequence). The length of the CDR3 is 13 residues. Trimming stripped 3 bases from V and 6 bases from J, with 9 bases between. As DNA, the CDR3 is TGTGCCAGCAGCTCCCTAGCTCCCGGGGAGCTGTTTTTT. Protein product: CASSSLAPGELFF. The whole variable domain, filled in from reference TRBV5-4 and TRBJ2-2, reads ETGVTQSPTHLIKTRGQQVTLRCSSQSGHNTVSWYQQALGQGPQFIFQYYREEENGRGNFPPRFSGLQFPNYSSELNVNALELDDSALYLCASSSLAPGELFFGEGSRLTVL.

This rearrangement joins TRBV7-9 to TRBJ2-5; 13 nucleotides agree with TRBD2. Gene TRBJ2-7 matches the end of the DNA better, so the J call may be wrong. Germline V lookup: CDR1 SEHNR, CDR2 FQNEAQ (reference sequence). The length of the CDR3 is 19 residues. This CDR3 is CASSIIKGTSGTSSYEQYF. The CDR3 DNA reads TGTGCCAGCAGCATCATCAAAGGGACTAGCGGGACCTCTTCCTACGAGCAGTACTTC.

Here the CDR3 DNA reads TGTGCCAGCAGCACCCCTCTTCTGGGGGAGGGAGTGGAAAAACTGTTTTTT. Amino acid sequence: CASSTPLLGEGVEKLFF. The chain joins TRBV5-6 to TRBJ1-4; maybe TRBD1 (5 bases). Germline V gene sequence: CDR1 SGHDT, CDR2 YYEEEE. The CDR3 runs 17 residues. Between the trimmed V and J ends, which lost 4 bases and 8 bases, there was a span of 24 bases.

The V gene is TRBV6-5, the J gene TRBJ2-2, with D perhaps TRBD2 (7 bases). CDR1 is MNHEY, CDR2 SVGAGI, per germline. This CDR3 spans 13 amino acids. The CDR3 nucleotides read TGTGCAGTGGGGGGGGCGCCCACCGGGGAGCTGTTTTTT. Amino acids: CAVGGAPTGELFF.

The CDR3 bases are TGTGCCAGCAGAACAGGGATACCTTATGGCTACACCTTC. Translated: CASRTGIPYGYTF. The chain employs TRBV28 and TRBJ1-2; TRBD1 is a possible D gene (6 bases). Germline V lookup: CDR1 MDHEN, CDR2 SYDVKM. The CDR3 loop spans 13 amino acids. V was clipped by 6 bases and J by 5 bases, with 13 bases between them.

As for this clone: The sample contains more than one DNA sequence encoding this CDR3. The chain has TRBV28 and TRBJ1-5; 7 bases fit TRBD1. The CDR3 contains 14 residues. V was pared by 5 bases and J by 2 bases, with 3 bases of the junction left unmatched. The germline CDR1 and CDR2 sequences are MDHEN and SYDVKM. The CDR3: CASSPGTGNQPQHF. The CDR3 DNA reads as TGTGCCAGCAGTCCGGGGACAGGCAATCAGCCCCAGCATTTT.

This sequence joins TRBV29-1 and TRBJ1-2; maybe TRBD1 (6 bases). This CDR3 region has 14 residues. Trimming shortened V by 4 bases and J by 1 base, and 13 bases separated the two germline ends. Germline CDR1 is SQVTM and CDR2 is ANQGSEA. CDR3 loop: CSVVPRQVNYGYTF. The CDR3 bases are TGCAGCGTTGTCCCTCGACAGGTTAACTATGGCTACACCTTC. Using reference TRBV29-1 and TRBJ1-2 for the parts outside the CDR3, the full variable domain is SAVISQKPSRDICQRGTSLTIQCQVDSQVTMMFWYRQQPGQSLTLIATANQGSEATYESGFVIDKFPISRPNLTFSTLTVSNMSPEDSSIYLCSVVPRQVNYGYTFGSGTRLTVV.

This clone was picked up a small number of times. The rearrangement uses TRBV5-6 and TRBJ2-3; 11 bases are shared with TRBD1. The germline V gene encodes CDR1 SGHDT and CDR2 YYEEEE. The CDR3 runs 14 residues. V dropped 3 bases and J dropped 4; count of bases not matched to a gene: 1. Here the CDR3 reads CASSSGQGADTQYF. CDR3 in DNA: TGTGCCAGCAGCTCGGGACAGGGGGCAGATACGCAGTATTTT. The variable domain in full, with the rest retrieved from reference TRBV5-6 and TRBJ2-3, is DAGVTQSPTHLIKTRGQQVTLRCSPKSGHDTVSWYQQALGQGPQFIFQYYEEEERQRGNFPDRFSGHQFPNYSSELNVNALLLGDSALYLCASSSGQGADTQYFGPGTRLTVL.

This chain links TRBV2 with TRBJ2-2; 11 nucleotides agree with TRBD2. With V trimmed by 8 bases and J by 6 bases, 8 bases remained unmatched. The V gene's germline CDR1 is SNHLY and CDR2 FYNNEI. CDR3 length: 15 amino acids. The CDR3 is CASGGLAADSGELFF. CDR3 sequence (DNA): TGTGCCAGCGGGGGACTAGCGGCCGATTCCGGGGAGCTGTTTTTT.

The genes are TRBV5-1 and TRBJ2-7, with 7 bases lining up with TRBD1. CDR1 is SGHRS, CDR2 YFSETQ, per germline. This CDR3 has 13 residues. V lost 0 bases to trimming and J lost 6 bases; unmatched junction nucleotides: 3. The DNA for the CDR3 is TGCGCCAGCAGCTTGGACCGACAGGGCGAGCAGTACTTC. Amino acids: CASSLDRQGEQYF.